Below are 12 T cell receptor beta chains sequenced from a single sample in a study of T cell repertoires in cytomegalovirus infection. The antigens of these receptors remain unknown. TCRdb called the reads again in MiXCR, with one record for every CDR3 protein. The data hold around 900,000 distinct CDR3 sequences, with around 32% observed a single time. The material was cultured CD8+ T cells from PBMCs, obtained from culture after CMV antigen stimulation. The receptors come from a human donor in good health (CMV status not recorded). Some clones in this sample may be carry-over from other donors' samples.

This chain uses TRBV6-2 or TRBV6-3 with TRBJ2-2, with D possibly being TRBD2 (6 bases). There are 18 residues in the CDR3. With 8 bases removed from V and 2 bases from J, the gap between germline ends came to 24 bases. CDR1 and CDR2 (germline): MNHEY, SVGEGT. The CDR3 sequence: CASLALGRGLINTGELFF. In DNA, the CDR3 is TGTGCCAGCCTTGCCTTAGGGCGGGGACTCATTAACACCGGGGAGCTGTTTTTT.

A few counts support this clonotype. CDR3 bases: TGTGCCAGCAGCTCTCGGGACTTCCAAGAGACCCAGTACTTC. Translation gives CASSSRDFQETQYF. J is TRBJ2-5 and V is TRBV7-6; D perhaps matches TRBD2 (6 bases). Trimming left V 4 bases short and J 1 base short, with 10 bases between. The CDR3 is 14 residues long. Germline CDR1 is SGHVS and CDR2 is FNYEAQ.

The chain joins TRBV6-1 to TRBJ2-7; D possibly uses TRBD1 or TRBD2 (5 bases each). CDR3 length: 15 residues. V lost 5 bases, J lost 2 bases, and 16 bases lay in between. Germline V CDR1 and CDR2: MNHNS, SASEGT. The CDR3 DNA follows: TGTGCCAGCAGTACCGGGACCCTTGACCCCTACGAGCAGTACTTC. It specifies CASSTGTLDPYEQYF.

J is TRBJ2-3 and V is TRBV4-1; 7 positions agree with TRBD1. The CDR3 loop spans 18 amino acids. The ends lost 1 base at V and 2 bases at J; junction bases unmatched: 12. Germline loops: CDR1 MGHRA, CDR2 YSYEKL. CDR3 protein: CASSQVAPGTEFTDTQYF. The CDR3 region has the DNA TGCGCCAGCAGCCAAGTGGCTCCCGGGACAGAATTCACAGATACGCAGTATTTT.

This chain uses TRBV27 with TRBJ1-1; tentatively, D is TRBD1 (6 bases). Trimming stripped 6 bases from V and 6 bases from J, with 17 bases between. CDR1 MNHEY and CDR2 SMNVEV come from the germline V gene (reference sequence). The CDR3 is 14 amino acids. The DNA for the CDR3 is TGTGCCAGCAGCTTGGGACACCGAGGGGCTGAAGCTTTCTTT. Protein sequence: CASSLGHRGAEAFF.

The rearrangement links TRBV19 to TRBJ2-2; D call uncertain. CDR1 is LNHDA and CDR2 is SQIVND in the germline V gene (reference sequence). V was cut by 7 bases and J by 4 bases, with 13 bases left in between. The CDR3 totals 14 residues. The CDR3 bases are TGTGCCAGTATTATCCATGTAACCACCGGGGAGCTGTTTTTT. Translated, it gives CASIIHVTTGELFF. Together with reference TRBV19 and TRBJ2-2, the CDR3 gives the full variable domain: DGGITQSPKYLFRKEGQNVTLSCEQNLNHDAMYWYRQDPGQGLRLIYYSQIVNDFQKGDIAEGYSVSREKKESFPLTVTSAQKNPTAFYLCASIIHVTTGELFFGEGSRLTVL.

The V gene is TRBV15, the J gene TRBJ1-1; D uncertain. The germline V gene has CDR1 LNHNV and CDR2 YYDKDF (reference sequence). The V end was cut by 1 base, the J end by 4 bases, with 7 bases between. The CDR3 length is 13 residues. CDR3 region: CATSRGGFTEAFF. In DNA, the CDR3 is TGTGCCACCAGCAGAGGTGGGTTCACTGAAGCTTTCTTT.

In this sample, this clonotype turned up many times. V is TRBV7-9 and J is TRBJ2-3; the match to TRBD2 covers 7 bases. CDR1 SEHNR and CDR2 FQNEAQ come from the germline V gene (reference sequence). CDR3 size: 15 residues. Unmatched junction bases numbered 4, after V lost 1 base and J lost 3 bases. CDR3 sequence reads: CASSLVGLGTDTQYF. In DNA, the CDR3 is TGTGCCAGCAGCTTAGTTGGACTAGGTACAGATACGCAGTATTTT. The entire variable domain, with the rest obtained from reference TRBV7-9 and TRBJ2-3, is as follows: DTGVSQNPRHKITKRGQNVTFRCDPISEHNRLYWYRQTLGQGPEFLTYFQNEAQLEKSRLLSDRFSAERPKGSFSTLEIQRTEQGDSAMYLCASSLVGLGTDTQYFGPGTRLTVL.

In this sample, this clonotype turned up a few times. CDR3 amino acids: CASSSGRIYGYTF. CDR3 nucleotides: TGTGCCAGCAGTAGTGGACGGATCTATGGCTACACCTTC. The V and J genes are TRBV12-3 or TRBV12-4 and TRBJ1-2, with D hard to call. The CDR3 is 13 amino acids. The V end lost 5 bases, the J end lost 4 bases, and 11 bases lay between the germline ends.

The rearrangement joins TRBV5-1 to TRBJ1-1; maybe TRBD1 (6 bases). CDR1 SGHRS and CDR2 YFSETQ come from the germline V gene. Trimming removed 4 bases from V and 4 bases from J, with 20 bases in between. The CDR3 is 16 amino acids. This CDR3 is CASSPLRQGQGTEAFF. Here the CDR3 DNA reads TGCGCCAGCAGCCCCTTGAGGCAGGGGCAAGGCACTGAAGCTTTCTTT.

Turning to this clonotype: A much larger clone sits a single nucleotide away, making a read error possible. This sequence joins TRBV27 and TRBJ1-1; D not certain. This CDR3 comprises 15 residues. Between the trimmed V and J ends, which lost 6 bases and 1 base, there was a span of 15 bases. Looked up from germline, CDR1 is MNHEY and CDR2 is SMNVEV (reference sequence). CDR3 sequence reads: CASSRLGQENTEAFF. The CDR3 nucleotides are TGTGCCAGCAGCCGCCTAGGGCAGGAGAACACTGAAGCTTTCTTT.

This clonotype occurred many times. The V and J genes are TRBV7-2 and TRBJ2-7; the D is unclear. This CDR3 contains 13 residues. Per germline, CDR1 SGHTA and CDR2 FQGNSA. The germline V and J ends were trimmed by 5 bases and 4 bases, with 12 bases remaining between them. DNA for the CDR3: TGTGCCAGCAGCCCCCCCGTGATTTACGAGCAGTACTTC. As protein: CASSPPVIYEQYF.